The 16 T cell receptor beta chains below come from one sample, sequenced in a study of control samples from healthy donors and cancer patients. Using immunoSEQ multiplex PCR, the repertoire was profiled, and TCRdb retains in-frame clones only, with some absent. The data contain about 100,000 clones, approximately 80% of them singletons. The specimen was blood. Every receptor here comes from a man younger than 45 in good health.

The chain recombines TRBV19 with TRBJ1-2; D is undetermined. Germline CDR1 is LNHDA and CDR2 is SQIVND (reference sequence). The CDR3 spans 12 residues. V was clipped by 6 bases and J by 4 bases, with 9 bases between them. The CDR3 loop reads CASRDPPYGYTF. The CDR3 DNA follows: TGTGCCAGTAGGGACCCCCCCTATGGCTACACCTTC.

The chain uses TRBV29-1 and TRBJ2-7; D remains ambiguous. The CDR3 loop spans 12 amino acids. Germline V gives CDR1 SQVTM, CDR2 ANQGSEA. Trimming took 3 bases from V and 6 from J, leaving 12 bases between them. CDR3 amino acids: CSVEAQKGEQYF. CDR3 nucleotides: TGCAGCGTTGAGGCGCAGAAGGGCGAGCAGTACTTC.

The chain couples TRBV28 to TRBJ1-2; weak D call: TRBD1 (5 bases). The germline gives CDR1 MDHEN, CDR2 SYDVKM. The ends were cut back, 5 bases at V and 4 bases at J, with 11 bases in the middle. The CDR3 is 13 amino acids. In DNA, the CDR3 is TGTGCCAGCAGTCCGCAGGGAGGCTATGGCTACACCTTC. This gives the protein CASSPQGGYGYTF.

The chain joins TRBV15 to TRBJ2-4, with 9 bases fitting TRBD2. Germline V gives CDR1 LNHNV, CDR2 YYDKDF (reference sequence). Trimming cost V 5 bases and J 1 base; bases outside gene matches: 6. The CDR3 consists of 16 residues. The CDR3 protein is CATSPRLAGAKNIQYF. The CDR3 DNA sequence: TGTGCCACCAGCCCCCGTCTAGCGGGGGCCAAAAACATTCAGTACTTC.

The rearrangement links TRBV3-1 (or the pseudogene TRBV3-2) to TRBJ2-7; the D gene is possibly TRBD1 (6 bases). CDR1 is LGHDT and CDR2 is YNNKEL in the germline V gene (reference sequence). The CDR3 runs 13 residues. Trimming shortened V by 2 bases and J by 2 bases, and 7 bases separated the two germline ends. CDR3 residues: CASSQQGTYEQYF. The DNA of the CDR3 is TGTGCCAGCAGCCAACAGGGGACCTACGAGCAGTACTTC.

The chain couples TRBV28 to TRBJ1-4; possibly TRBD1 for D (6 bases). Deletions cut 7 bases from V and 8 bases from J, with 14 bases between. Germline assignment: CDR1 MDHEN and CDR2 SYDVKM. The CDR3 consists of 13 residues. As DNA, the CDR3 is TGTGCCAGCACCGGTCAGGGGAAGGAAAAACTGTTTTTT. Protein sequence: CASTGQGKEKLFF.

The CDR3 loop reads CASSQEQGAGNTIYF. The CDR3 DNA reads TGTGCCAGCAGCCAAGAGCAGGGTGCTGGAAACACCATATATTTT. V is TRBV4-2 and J is TRBJ1-3, with D possibly TRBD1 on 5 matching bases. Trimming took 0 bases from V and 2 from J, leaving 8 bases between them. CDR3 length: 15 amino acids. Germline CDR1 LGHNA, CDR2 YNFKEQ.

The chain carries TRBV21-1 and TRBJ2-1; the table's D call, TRBD2, has no DNA check behind it. TRBV21-1 is described as a pseudogene. This CDR3 spans 16 amino acids. The CDR3 DNA follows: TGTGCCAGCAGCAAAACAGAGCGGGGCTCCTACAATGAGCAGTTCTTC. Its translation is CASSKTERGSYNEQFF.

This clone has more than one count but fewer than ten. The rearrangement joins TRBV29-1 to TRBJ1-1; D not certain. Germline CDR1 and CDR2: SQVTM and ANQGSEA. CDR3 length: 11 residues. V lost 6 bases and J lost 8, with 13 bases in between. CDR3 loop: CSVSWATEAFF. The CDR3 coding sequence is TGCAGCGTCTCCTGGGCCACAGAAGCTTTCTTT.

The chain employs TRBV7-9 and TRBJ2-5; D gene ambiguous. The CDR3 is 14 residues long. The germline gives CDR1 SEHNR, CDR2 FQNEAQ (reference sequence). The V gene lost 3 bases and the J gene lost 1 base, with 9 bases spanning the gap. CDR3 DNA sequence: TGTGCCAGCAGCTTCGAGTGGACCCAAGAGACCCAGTACTTC. This encodes CASSFEWTQETQYF.

This rearrangement joins TRBV28 to TRBJ1-2; 7 nucleotides agree with TRBD1. The CDR3 runs 15 residues. The V segment lost 3 bases and the J segment 2 bases; nucleotides outside the gene matches: 6. CDR1 is MDHEN, CDR2 SYDVKM, per germline. The CDR3 sequence is CASSFGGGKNYGYTF. The CDR3 DNA reads as TGTGCCAGCAGTTTCGGAGGGGGCAAAAACTATGGCTACACCTTC.

The rearrangement joins TRBV7-6 to TRBJ2-1, with D maybe TRBD2 (5 bases). Trimming cost V 1 base and J 10 bases, with 23 bases left between them. CDR3 size: 17 residues. CDR1 and CDR2 from the germline V gene are SGHVS and FNYEAQ. CDR3 sequence: CASSLGSRADPPEEQFF. CDR3 nucleotides: TGTGCCAGCAGCTTAGGTTCGAGGGCGGATCCCCCCGAGGAGCAGTTCTTC.

This chain links TRBV5-5 with TRBJ1-5; D unclear. V lost 0 bases, J lost 0 bases, and 10 bases lay in between. This CDR3 is built from 16 residues. Looked up from germline, CDR1 is SGHKS and CDR2 is YYEKEE (reference sequence). The CDR3 coding sequence is TGTGCCAGCAGCTTGGGCCGCAAGATTAGCAATCAGCCCCAGCATTTT. It encodes CASSLGRKISNQPQHF.

This rearrangement joins TRBV12-5 to TRBJ2-2, with 9 bases matching TRBD2. Looked up from germline, CDR1 is LGHNT and CDR2 is FRNRAP. V was pared by 5 bases and J by 8 bases, with 12 bases of the junction left unmatched. This CDR3 spans 16 amino acids. CDR3 DNA sequence: TGTGCTAGTGGTCCCGGGACTAGCCGAGGGATGGGGGAGCTGTTTTTT. This translates into CASGPGTSRGMGELFF.

The rearrangement uses TRBV20-1 and TRBJ1-1, with D maybe TRBD1 (5 bases). The CDR3 covers 13 residues. Looked up from germline, CDR1 is DFQATT and CDR2 is SNEGSKA (reference sequence). V dropped 3 bases and J dropped 2 bases, with 10 bases sitting between them. The CDR3 loop reads CSASWGGNTEAFF. Here the CDR3 DNA reads TGCAGTGCTAGTTGGGGGGGTAACACTGAAGCTTTCTTT.

This chain links TRBV11-2 with TRBJ1-2; no reliable D call. Deletions cut 0 bases from V and 5 bases from J, with 7 bases between. This CDR3 is built from 13 residues. CDR1 is SGHAT, CDR2 FQNNGV, per germline. CDR3 region: CASSLDGLYGYTF. DNA of the CDR3: TGTGCCAGCAGCTTAGACGGCCTTTATGGCTACACCTTC.